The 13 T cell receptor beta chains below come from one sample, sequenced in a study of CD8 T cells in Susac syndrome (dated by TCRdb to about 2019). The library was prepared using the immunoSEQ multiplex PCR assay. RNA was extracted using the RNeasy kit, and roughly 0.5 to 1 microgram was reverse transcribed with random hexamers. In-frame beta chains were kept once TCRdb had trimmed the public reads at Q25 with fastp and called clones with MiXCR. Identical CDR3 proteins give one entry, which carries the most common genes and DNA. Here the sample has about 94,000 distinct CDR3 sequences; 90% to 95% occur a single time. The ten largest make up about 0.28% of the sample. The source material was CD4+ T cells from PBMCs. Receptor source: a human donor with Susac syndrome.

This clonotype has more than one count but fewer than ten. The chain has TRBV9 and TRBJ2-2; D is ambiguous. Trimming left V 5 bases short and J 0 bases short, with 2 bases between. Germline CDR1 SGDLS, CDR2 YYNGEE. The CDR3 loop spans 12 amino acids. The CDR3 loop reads CASSPNTGELFF. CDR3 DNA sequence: TGTGCCAGCAGTCCGAACACCGGGGAGCTGTTTTTT.

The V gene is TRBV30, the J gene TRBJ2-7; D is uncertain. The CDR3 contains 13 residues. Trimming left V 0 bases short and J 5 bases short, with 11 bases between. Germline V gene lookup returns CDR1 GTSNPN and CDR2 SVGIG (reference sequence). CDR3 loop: CAWSVLAGNEQYF. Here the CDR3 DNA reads TGTGCCTGGAGTGTACTGGCAGGCAACGAGCAGTACTTC.

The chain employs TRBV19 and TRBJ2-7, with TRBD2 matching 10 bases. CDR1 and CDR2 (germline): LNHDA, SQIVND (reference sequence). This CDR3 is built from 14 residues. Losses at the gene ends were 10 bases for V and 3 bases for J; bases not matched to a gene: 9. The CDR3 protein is CATPRGLAVYEQYF. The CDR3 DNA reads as TGTGCCACCCCCCGCGGACTAGCGGTCTACGAGCAGTACTTC.

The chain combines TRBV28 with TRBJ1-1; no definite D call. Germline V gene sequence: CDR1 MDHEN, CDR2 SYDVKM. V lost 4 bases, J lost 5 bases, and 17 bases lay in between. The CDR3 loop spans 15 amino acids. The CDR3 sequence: CASSSLRGRRTEAFF. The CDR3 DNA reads TGTGCCAGCAGTTCCCTCAGAGGGAGAAGGACTGAAGCTTTCTTT.

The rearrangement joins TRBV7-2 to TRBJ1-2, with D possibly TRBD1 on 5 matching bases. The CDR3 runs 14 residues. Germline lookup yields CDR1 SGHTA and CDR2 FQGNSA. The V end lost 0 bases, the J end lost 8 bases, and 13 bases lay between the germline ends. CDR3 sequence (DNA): TGTGCCAGCAGCTTAGCCCCGACAGTAGGGGGCTACACCTTC. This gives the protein CASSLAPTVGGYTF.

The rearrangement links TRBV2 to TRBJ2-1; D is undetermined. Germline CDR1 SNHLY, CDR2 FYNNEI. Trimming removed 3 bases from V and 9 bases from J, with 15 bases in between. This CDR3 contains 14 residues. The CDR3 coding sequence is TGTGCCAGCAGTGATATGATTACTACGGTTGAGCAGTTCTTC. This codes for CASSDMITTVEQFF.

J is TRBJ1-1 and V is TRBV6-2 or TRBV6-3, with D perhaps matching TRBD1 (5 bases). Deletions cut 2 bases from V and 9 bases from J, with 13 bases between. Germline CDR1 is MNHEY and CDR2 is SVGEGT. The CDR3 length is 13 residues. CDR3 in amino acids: CASSYEWGKKAFF. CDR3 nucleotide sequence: TGTGCCAGCAGTTACGAGTGGGGCAAAAAAGCTTTCTTT.

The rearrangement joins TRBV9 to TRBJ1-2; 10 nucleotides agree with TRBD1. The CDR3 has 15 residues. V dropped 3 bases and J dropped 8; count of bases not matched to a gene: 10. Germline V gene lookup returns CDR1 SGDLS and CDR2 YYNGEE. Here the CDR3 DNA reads TGTGCCAGCAGCGAGACAGGGGGCGCGTTGAAAGGCTACACCTTC. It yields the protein CASSETGGALKGYTF.

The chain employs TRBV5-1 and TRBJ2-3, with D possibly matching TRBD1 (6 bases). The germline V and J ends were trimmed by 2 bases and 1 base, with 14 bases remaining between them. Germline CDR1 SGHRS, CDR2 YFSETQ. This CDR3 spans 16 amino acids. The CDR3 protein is CASSFSVTGGTDTQYF. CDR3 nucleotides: TGCGCCAGCAGCTTTTCGGTGACAGGTGGCACAGATACGCAGTATTTT.

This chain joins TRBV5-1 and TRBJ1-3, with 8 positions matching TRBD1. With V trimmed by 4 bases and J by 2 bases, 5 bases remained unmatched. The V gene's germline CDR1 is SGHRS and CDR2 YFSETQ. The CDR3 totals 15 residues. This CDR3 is CASSADRDPGNTIYF. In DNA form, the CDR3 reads TGCGCCAGCAGCGCGGACAGGGACCCTGGAAACACCATATATTTT.

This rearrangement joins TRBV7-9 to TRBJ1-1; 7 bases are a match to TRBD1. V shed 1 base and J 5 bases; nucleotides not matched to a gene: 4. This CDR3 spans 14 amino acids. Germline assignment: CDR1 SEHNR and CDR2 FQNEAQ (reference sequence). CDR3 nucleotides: TGTGCCAGCAGCTTAGGACAGGGCTGGACTGAAGCTTTCTTT. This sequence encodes CASSLGQGWTEAFF.

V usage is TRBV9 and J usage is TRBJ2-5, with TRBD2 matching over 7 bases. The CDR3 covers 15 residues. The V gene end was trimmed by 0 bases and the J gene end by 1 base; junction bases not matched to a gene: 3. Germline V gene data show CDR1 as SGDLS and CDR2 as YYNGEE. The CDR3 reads CASSVATGGQETQYF. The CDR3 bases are TGTGCCAGCAGCGTAGCTACGGGGGGCCAAGAGACCCAGTACTTC.

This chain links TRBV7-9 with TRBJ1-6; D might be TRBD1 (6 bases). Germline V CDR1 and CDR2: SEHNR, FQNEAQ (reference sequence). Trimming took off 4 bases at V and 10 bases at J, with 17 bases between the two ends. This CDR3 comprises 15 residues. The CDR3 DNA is TGTGCCAGCAGCTCTAGGGGGGGCTTAGAGTCACCCCTCCACTTT. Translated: CASSSRGGLESPLHF.